These 10 T cell receptor beta chains came from one sample sequenced in a study of sequential checkpoint blockade in melanoma. Using immunoSEQ multiplex PCR, the repertoire was profiled, and TCRdb retains in-frame clones only, with some absent. The sample lists 10,000 or so clones, approximately 71% occurring once. Treatment here: randomized to nivolumab then ipilimumab (arm A) or the reverse (arm B). The starting material was CD8+ T cells sorted from blood (inferred from file names), obtained from a patient given nivolumab and ipilimumab in sequence. The receptors here all came from a human donor with melanoma.

This chain uses TRBV28 with TRBJ1-4, with a weak D call TRBD1 (5 bases). Trimming took 1 base from V and 14 from J, leaving 14 bases between them. The CDR3 totals 13 residues. Germline V gives CDR1 MDHEN, CDR2 SYDVKM. This CDR3 reads CASSLSPTTDLFF. Here the CDR3 DNA reads TGTGCCAGCAGTTTATCGCCGACGACAGACCTGTTTTTT.

The gene calls are TRBV4-3 and TRBJ2-2, with 9 positions matching TRBD2. Germline V CDR1 and CDR2: LGHNA, YSLEER. The CDR3 extends over 15 amino acids. The junction had 4 bases not matched to a gene; V was cut back by 5 bases and J by 3 bases. The CDR3 here is CASSVTSGHTGELFF. The CDR3 DNA is TGCGCCAGCAGCGTGACTAGCGGTCACACCGGGGAGCTGTTTTTT.

The chain employs TRBV27 and TRBJ2-1; a weak D match, TRBD1 (7 bases). Trimming shortened V by 5 bases and J by 7 bases, and 21 bases separated the two germline ends. The CDR3 is 16 residues long. CDR1 MNHEY and CDR2 SMNVEV come from the germline V gene (reference sequence). The chain's CDR3 is CASSLHYRGGVNEQFF. The CDR3 nucleotides are TGTGCCAGCAGTCTCCACTACAGGGGAGGTGTTAATGAGCAGTTCTTC.

V and J are TRBV2 and TRBJ1-4; 9 bases map to TRBD1. This CDR3 is built from 15 residues. V shed 4 bases, J shed 7 bases, and the junction held 7 bases outside the gene matches. Germline assignment: CDR1 SNHLY and CDR2 FYNNEI. The CDR3 is CASSGPGQGTEKLFF. CDR3 DNA sequence: TGTGCCAGCAGTGGGCCGGGACAGGGTACTGAAAAACTGTTTTTT.

This sequence joins TRBV4-1 and TRBJ2-5; 8 positions agree with TRBD1. Losses at the gene ends were 0 bases for V and 1 base for J; bases not matched to a gene: 7. Germline loops: CDR1 MGHRA, CDR2 YSYEKL. The CDR3 totals 17 residues. The CDR3 region has the DNA TGCGCCAGCAGCCAAGAGAGCATCAGGGGGCTCCAAGAGACCCAGTACTTC. Translating gives CASSQESIRGLQETQYF.

This clone was seen once. The chain employs TRBV7-9 and TRBJ2-7; TRBD1 matches at 7 bases. Germline V gene lookup returns CDR1 SEHNR and CDR2 FQNEAQ (reference sequence). V was clipped by 5 bases and J by 2 bases; unmatched bases: 3. The CDR3 is 13 amino acids. CDR3 protein: CASSEGQAYEQYF. CDR3 coding DNA: TGTGCCAGCAGCGAAGGACAGGCCTACGAGCAGTACTTC.

This clone is labeled as medium-sized. The chain recombines TRBV11-2 with TRBJ2-1; TRBD2 matches 8 bases. CDR3 length equals 15 residues. The trim removed 3 bases at V and 9 bases at J, leaving 10 bases unmatched. Germline V gene sequence: CDR1 SGHAT, CDR2 FQNNGV. In nucleotides, the CDR3 is TGTGCCAGCAGCTTTGGTAGCGGGGCGAGTAGTGAGCAGTTCTTC. Protein product: CASSFGSGASSEQFF. The full variable domain, with the rest looked up from reference TRBV11-2 and TRBJ2-1, is EAGVAQSPRYKIIEKRQSVAFWCNPISGHATLYWYQQILGQGPKLLIQFQNNGVVDDSQLPKDRFSAERLKGVDSTLKIQPAKLEDSAVYLCASSFGSGASSEQFFGPGTRLTVL.

The chain combines TRBV19 with TRBJ2-1, with TRBD1 matching 11 bases. In germline, CDR1 is LNHDA, CDR2 SQIVND (reference sequence). The CDR3 covers 18 residues. The J segment lost 4 bases and the V segment lost 5 bases, leaving 13 bases of the junction unmatched. CDR3: CASSGTGGPRLAYNEQFF. CDR3 in DNA: TGTGCCAGTAGTGGGACAGGGGGACCTAGGTTAGCTTACAATGAGCAGTTCTTC.

This clone has only a few counts. The genes are TRBV19 and TRBJ2-1, with TRBD2 as a possible D gene (7 bases). V was cut by 10 bases and J by 7 bases, with 29 bases left in between. The CDR3 has 17 residues. Germline V gene data show CDR1 as LNHDA and CDR2 as SQIVND (reference sequence). CDR3 in DNA: TGTGCCAAACGGAGCGGGGTGCATGCGACAGGCCATAATGAGCAGTTCTTC. Its translation is CAKRSGVHATGHNEQFF.

The V and J genes are TRBV7-8 and TRBJ2-1, with 10 nucleotides matching TRBD2. This CDR3 region has 14 residues. The V gene end was trimmed by 7 bases and the J gene end by 7 bases; junction bases not matched to a gene: 7. From germline, CDR1 is SGHVS and CDR2 FQNEAQ. The CDR3 region has the DNA TGTGCCAGCACCCTAGCGGGGGAGGTGAATGAGCAGTTCTTC. Residues: CASTLAGEVNEQFF.